Following are 23 T cell receptor beta chains from one sample sequenced in a study of CD8 T cells in Susac syndrome. Random hexamers primed reverse transcription of 0.5 to 1 ug RNA. MiXCR was run by TCRdb on the immunoSEQ multiplex PCR reads, yielding one entry per CDR3 protein. Of about 300,000 distinct CDR3 sequences listed, approximately 91% are singletons. Sequences were obtained from CD8+ T cells from PBMCs. The receptors come from a human donor with multiple sclerosis.

This clonotype was seen a single time. CDR3 amino acids: CASSQEGGMNEQYF. CDR3 coding DNA: TGCGCCAGCAGCCAAGAGGGAGGGATGAACGAGCAGTACTTC. The chain carries TRBV4-3 and TRBJ2-7, with 7 bases that match TRBD2. Germline V CDR1 and CDR2: LGHNA, YSLEER. This CDR3 contains 14 residues. The trim removed 0 bases at V and 5 bases at J, leaving 4 bases unmatched.

This chain connects TRBV20-1 to TRBJ2-5; 12 bases are a match to TRBD2. Per the germline V gene, CDR1 is DFQATT and CDR2 is SNEGSKA (reference sequence). The junction had 9 bases not matched to a gene; V was cut back by 5 bases and J by 2 bases. This CDR3 is built from 16 residues. CDR3 nucleotides: TGCAGTGCTTACGATCTAGCGGGAGGGCCACAAGAGACCCAGTACTTC. Amino acids: CSAYDLAGGPQETQYF.

CDR3 coding DNA: TGTGCCAGCAGCTTCCGGGGAGGGTTCGTTCGTGAGCAGTACTTC. It yields the protein CASSFRGGFVREQYF. The chain carries TRBV7-8 and TRBJ2-7; 7 nucleotides align to TRBD2. Germline V gene data show CDR1 as SGHVS and CDR2 as FQNEAQ. This CDR3 region has 15 residues. The V and J ends lost 3 bases and 7 bases, in that order; junction bases with no gene match: 12.

The J gene is TRBJ2-2, the V gene TRBV6-2 or TRBV6-3; D is unresolved. Germline CDR1 and CDR2: MNHEY and SVGEGT. The V end lost 5 bases, the J end lost 1 base, and 8 bases lay between the germline ends. This CDR3 has 14 residues. In DNA form, the CDR3 reads TGTGCCAGCAGTGAGTACAAGAACACCGGGGAGCTGTTTTTT. It specifies CASSEYKNTGELFF.

The genes are TRBV12-3 or TRBV12-4 and TRBJ2-1; a weak D match, TRBD2 (6 bases). The CDR3 runs to 16 residues. V was trimmed by 7 bases and J by 8 bases, leaving 24 bases between them. The CDR3 nucleotides are TGTGCCAGCACCCCAGAGGCCCTCCGGGGGTGGGATGAGCAGTTCTTC. Residues: CASTPEALRGWDEQFF.

The rearrangement links TRBV6-5 to TRBJ1-1; D might be TRBD1 (5 bases). The CDR3 spans 13 residues. Germline V gene lookup returns CDR1 MNHEY and CDR2 SVGAGI. V lost 10 bases and J lost 1, with 13 bases in between. CDR3 region: CATRVLGNTEAFF. The DNA of the CDR3 is TGTGCCACCAGGGTACTAGGGAACACTGAAGCTTTCTTT.

The V gene is TRBV4-3, the J gene TRBJ2-7; D ambiguous. The V and J ends lost 0 bases and 0 bases respectively, with 12 bases between them. The CDR3 extends over 16 amino acids. CDR1 and CDR2 from the germline V gene are LGHNA and YSLEER. The CDR3 bases are TGCGCCAGCAGCCAAGATAGAACAGCCTCCTCCTACGAGCAGTACTTC. Encoded protein: CASSQDRTASSYEQYF.

In its sample, this clonotype was seen once. The chain carries TRBV28 and TRBJ1-1; 9 bases line up with TRBD1. This CDR3 is 17 amino acids long. CDR1 is MDHEN and CDR2 is SYDVKM in the germline V gene. V dropped 6 bases and J dropped 3; count of bases not matched to a gene: 14. Here the CDR3 DNA reads TGTGCCAGCAGCCAGGGACAGGGATTTCTCGCGGACACTGAAGCTTTCTTT. It specifies CASSQGQGFLADTEAFF.

The genes are TRBV6-2 or TRBV6-3 and TRBJ1-1; unclear D gene. V was cut by 0 bases and J by 2 bases, with 7 bases left in between. This CDR3 has 14 amino acids. The V gene's germline CDR1 is MNHEY and CDR2 SVGEGT. The CDR3 protein is CASSYSLPNTEAFF. In nucleotides, the CDR3 is TGTGCCAGCAGTTACTCTCTACCCAACACTGAAGCTTTCTTT.

J is TRBJ2-7 and V is TRBV9; perhaps TRBD2 as D (7 bases). The germline V gene has CDR1 SGDLS and CDR2 YYNGEE. The CDR3 is made up of 15 amino acids. V lost 3 bases and J 2 bases, leaving 15 bases between the germline ends. In DNA form, the CDR3 reads TGTGCCAGCAGCGAGGGGGGGCTGAGGCCCTACGAGCAGTACTTC. Encoded protein: CASSEGGLRPYEQYF.

The chain couples TRBV7-2 to TRBJ2-3, with D unclear. This CDR3 spans 17 amino acids. Trimming pared 5 bases from V and 2 bases from J, leaving 20 bases between. Germline lookup yields CDR1 SGHTA and CDR2 FQGNSA. CDR3 amino acids: CASSLLPAGELTDTQYF. For the CDR3, the DNA is TGTGCCAGCAGCCTGCTCCCCGCAGGAGAGCTCACAGATACGCAGTATTTT. Drawing the rest from reference TRBV7-2 and TRBJ2-3, the complete variable domain is GAGVSQSPSNKVTEKGKDVELRCDPISGHTALYWYRQSLGQGLEFLIYFQGNSAPDKSGLPSDRFSAERTGGSVSTLTIQRTQQEDSAVYLCASSLLPAGELTDTQYFGPGTRLTVL.

The rearrangement joins TRBV29-1 to TRBJ2-3; D gene unclear. The germline V gene encodes CDR1 SQVTM and CDR2 ANQGSEA. The V end lost 4 bases, the J end lost 0 bases, and 14 bases lay between the germline ends. This CDR3 has 15 residues. CDR3 coding DNA: TGCAGCGTTGGCTATATTTTTGGAAGCACAGATACGCAGTATTTT. It is translated as CSVGYIFGSTDTQYF.

The chain uses TRBV7-8 and TRBJ2-5; 8 bases map to TRBD1. This CDR3 has 16 residues. CDR1 and CDR2 (germline): SGHVS, FQNEAQ. Unmatched junction bases numbered 13, after V lost 7 bases and J lost 3 bases. CDR3: CASTGGGQGAEETQYF. The CDR3, as DNA: TGTGCCAGCACCGGGGGCGGTCAGGGGGCCGAAGAGACCCAGTACTTC.

The genes are TRBV29-1 and TRBJ1-1; 7 bases line up with TRBD1. V lost 6 bases and J lost 1; bases outside the gene matches: 14. This CDR3 spans 16 amino acids. CDR1 is SQVTM, CDR2 ANQGSEA, per germline. CDR3 in amino acids: CSVGDQGVAPNTEAFF. The DNA of the CDR3 is TGCAGCGTCGGGGATCAGGGGGTAGCCCCGAACACTGAAGCTTTCTTT.

V is TRBV12-3 or TRBV12-4 and J is TRBJ2-7; TRBD2 matches 13 bases. The CDR3 has 16 amino acids. Trimming at V came to 5 bases and at J to 4 bases, leaving 8 bases not matched to a gene. CDR3 in DNA: TGTGCCAGCAGTCCTGTGGGACTAGCGGGATCATACGAGCAGTACTTC. This gives the protein CASSPVGLAGSYEQYF.

This clonotype was detected only once. The V gene is TRBV5-4, the J gene TRBJ2-1, with TRBD1 as a possible D gene (6 bases). Trimming shortened V by 4 bases and J by 7 bases, and 12 bases separated the two germline ends. Germline V lookup: CDR1 SGHNT, CDR2 YYREEE (reference sequence). This CDR3 is 13 amino acids long. The CDR3 protein is CASSGKGVNEQFF. The DNA for the CDR3 is TGTGCCAGCAGCGGGAAGGGGGTTAATGAGCAGTTCTTC.

The CDR3 sequence is CASSFMTDTQYF. CDR3 nucleotide sequence: TGTGCCAGCAGTTTTATGACAGATACGCAGTATTTT. The chain recombines TRBV12-3 or TRBV12-4 with TRBJ2-3, with D unresolved. Trimming stripped 3 bases from V and 3 bases from J, with 4 bases between. The CDR3 has 12 amino acids.

The sample holds a few counts of this clonotype. At one boundary the junction diverges from the germline segment, which might be a read error. The chain couples TRBV28 to TRBJ1-4; D uncertain. This CDR3 has 13 amino acids. Germline lookup yields CDR1 MDHEN and CDR2 SYDVKM. This CDR3 reads CASSLILNEKLFF. The CDR3 region has the DNA TGTGCCAGCAGTTTAATTCTCAATGAAAAGCTGTTTTTT.

The chain employs TRBV12-3 or TRBV12-4 and TRBJ2-3; D is unresolved. V was clipped by 3 bases and J by 2 bases, with 6 bases between them. The CDR3 runs 13 residues. CDR3: CASSFSTTDTQYF. Written as DNA, the CDR3 is TGTGCCAGCAGTTTTTCTACCACAGATACGCAGTATTTT.

This sequence joins TRBV3-1 and TRBJ2-7, with 9 nucleotides matching TRBD2. CDR1 LGHDT and CDR2 YNNKEL come from the germline V gene (reference sequence). The V and J ends lost 1 base and 0 bases, in that order; junction bases with no gene match: 4. This CDR3 has 16 residues. The CDR3 DNA reads TGTGCCAGCAGCCAAGGAATTAGCGGGAGCTCCTACGAGCAGTACTTC. It specifies CASSQGISGSSYEQYF.

This clonotype was seen just once. The V and J genes are TRBV4-2 and TRBJ2-3, with 10 bases identical to TRBD2. With V trimmed by 1 base and J by 2 bases, 9 bases remained unmatched. CDR1 and CDR2 (germline): LGHNA, YNFKEQ. There are 18 residues in the CDR3. The CDR3 spells CASSQGSGLAENTDTQYF. The CDR3 nucleotides are TGTGCCAGCAGCCAAGGGTCCGGACTAGCGGAGAACACAGATACGCAGTATTTT.

The chain has TRBV29-1 and TRBJ2-5, with D perhaps TRBD2 (6 bases). Germline CDR1 SQVTM, CDR2 ANQGSEA. The CDR3 is 12 residues long. With 7 bases removed from V and 4 bases from J, the gap between germline ends came to 13 bases. CDR3 coding DNA: TGCAGCGGCGGGACTCAGGGAGAGACCCAGTACTTC. Translating gives CSGGTQGETQYF.

The rearrangement uses TRBV30 and TRBJ2-7; 10 bases match TRBD1. Trimming took 2 bases from V and 6 from J; bases not matched to a gene: 7. From germline, CDR1 is GTSNPN and CDR2 SVGIG (reference sequence). CDR3 length: 14 amino acids. DNA for the CDR3: TGTGCCTGGAGTAGCGGGACAGGGGCCTCCGAGCAGTACTTC. It encodes CAWSSGTGASEQYF. The complete variable domain, with remaining parts taken from reference TRBV30 and TRBJ2-7, reads SQTIHQWPATLVQPVGSPLSLECTVEGTSNPNLYWYRQAAGRGLQLLFYSVGIGQISSEVPQNLSASRPQDRQFILSSKKLLLSDSGFYLCAWSSGTGASEQYFGPGTRLTVT.